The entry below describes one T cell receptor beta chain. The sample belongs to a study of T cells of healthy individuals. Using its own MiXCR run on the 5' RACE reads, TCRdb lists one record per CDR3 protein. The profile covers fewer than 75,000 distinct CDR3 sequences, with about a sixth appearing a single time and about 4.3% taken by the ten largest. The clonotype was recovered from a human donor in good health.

CDR3 amino acids: CASSWGNNSPLHF. DNA for the CDR3: TGTGCCAGCAGTTGGGGGAATAATTCACCCCTCCACTTT. The chain joins TRBV7-9 to TRBJ1-6; TRBD1 is a possible D gene (5 bases). This CDR3 contains 13 residues. Per germline, CDR1 SEHNR and CDR2 FQNEAQ (reference sequence). Trimming removed 6 bases at V and 5 bases at J, with 8 bases between.